What follows is one TCR beta chain and its context. The target antigen is unknown. The sample originates from a study of cytomegalovirus exposure and HLA in healthy donors. The study's findings and limits: One variant, a missense change in DCLRE1C, was linked in a later analysis to TCR beta V- and J-gene trimming. Cytomegalovirus association was listed for under 200 TCR beta chains. In a later analysis, a genetic analysis reported fewer productive-TCR N-insertions in an Asian-associated ancestry cluster than the cohort average.

The PCR made use of 60 Vbeta and 13 Jbeta primers. Data came from immunoSEQ multiplex PCR; TCRdb stores just in-frame clones and leaves some out. In the table there are 160,000 or so clones, around 84% of which are singletons. The clonotype comes from a young man in good health and CMV-seronegative. The sample comprised PBMCs.

The CDR3 DNA follows: TGTGCCAGCAGTTTACAGGGAGGCGGCGAGCAGTACTTC. Its translation: CASSLQGGGEQYF. This chain joins TRBV27 and TRBJ2-7; weak D call: TRBD2 (6 bases). Germline assignment: CDR1 MNHEY and CDR2 SMNVEV (reference sequence). Between the trimmed V and J ends, which lost 2 bases and 6 bases, there was a span of 11 bases. The CDR3 is made up of 13 amino acids.